What follows are 10 T cell receptor beta chains derived from one specimen sequenced in a study of STAT5B mutations in CD4+ large granular lymphocyte leukemia. This table comes from immunoSEQ multiplex PCR, and its TCRdb copy is limited to in-frame clones, with some not included. Altogether approximately 52,000 clones are present, 70% being singletons, with the ten largest covering 1.5%. The sample taken for sequencing was CD4+ T cells from blood buffy coats. These TCRs come from a human donor in good health.

Regarding this clone: The sample carries other DNA sequences with the same CDR3. V and J are TRBV19 and TRBJ1-1; 7 positions agree with TRBD1. The junction had 3 bases not matched to a gene; V was cut back by 4 bases and J by 7 bases. Germline V gene sequence: CDR1 LNHDA, CDR2 SQIVND (reference sequence). The CDR3 runs to 12 residues. Here the CDR3 reads CASSRQGLEAFF. CDR3 nucleotide sequence: TGTGCCAGTAGTAGACAGGGACTTGAAGCTTTCTTT.

V gene TRBV23-1 combines with J gene TRBJ1-1; D is unclear. TRBV23-1 qualifies as an ORF whose function is uncertain. This CDR3 has 14 amino acids. Between the trimmed V and J ends, which lost 1 base and 3 bases, there was a span of 9 bases. For the CDR3, the DNA is TGCGCCAGCAGTCAATATTTCGGCGACACTGAAGCTTTCTTT. Its translation: CASSQYFGDTEAFF.

The rearrangement joins TRBV19 to TRBJ1-4; D not resolved. Germline V gene data show CDR1 as LNHDA and CDR2 as SQIVND (reference sequence). This CDR3 is 14 amino acids long. The V end was cut by 6 bases, the J end by 4 bases, with 12 bases between. The CDR3 DNA sequence: TGTGCCAGTAGCACAGCGCCCGTTAATGAAAAACTGTTTTTT. Its protein product is CASSTAPVNEKLFF.

The rearrangement joins TRBV11-1 to TRBJ2-3; no firm D call. Per germline, CDR1 SGHAT and CDR2 FQDESV (reference sequence). The length of the CDR3 is 13 residues. Trimming pared 5 bases from V and 4 bases from J, leaving 10 bases between. For the CDR3, the DNA is TGTGCCAGCAGCCCCGGGCCGTCAGATACGCAGTATTTT. The encoded protein is CASSPGPSDTQYF.

This sequence joins TRBV7-9 and TRBJ2-7, with D possibly TRBD2 on 6 matching bases. V shed 3 bases and J shed 2 bases, with 17 bases lying between them. The CDR3 extends over 16 amino acids. The V gene's germline CDR1 is SEHNR and CDR2 FQNEAQ (reference sequence). CDR3 in DNA: TGTGCCAGCAGCTTCGGGAGTGGACGGAGAACCTACGAGCAGTACTTC. Translation gives CASSFGSGRRTYEQYF.

This chain links TRBV28 with TRBJ2-7; possibly TRBD1 for D (7 bases). In germline, CDR1 is MDHEN, CDR2 SYDVKM. This CDR3 region has 16 residues. Trimming took 6 bases from V and 3 from J, leaving 21 bases between them. CDR3 residues: CASRIIWRGRFYEQYV. In DNA, the CDR3 is TGTGCCAGCAGAATCATTTGGAGGGGGCGCTTCTACGAGCAGTACGTC.

CDR3 in amino acids: CASSLSPSLNTEAFF. Here the CDR3 DNA reads TGTGCCAGCAGTTTGAGTCCCAGCTTGAACACTGAAGCTTTCTTT. The chain recombines TRBV28 with TRBJ1-1; D call uncertain. Germline V gene lookup returns CDR1 MDHEN and CDR2 SYDVKM. Trimming took off 3 bases at V and 0 bases at J, with 11 bases between the two ends. CDR3 length equals 15 residues.

This clone was observed a few times. J is TRBJ2-7 and V is TRBV11-2, with 8 bases aligning to TRBD1. The CDR3 is made up of 15 amino acids. In germline, CDR1 is SGHAT, CDR2 FQNNGV. V lost 3 bases to trimming and J lost 0 bases; unmatched junction nucleotides: 4. DNA of the CDR3: TGTGCCAGCAGCTTTCGCGGACAGGGCTCCTACGAGCAGTACTTC. This encodes CASSFRGQGSYEQYF.

The V and J genes are TRBV6-1 and TRBJ2-1, with TRBD2 identical over 7 bases. V was clipped by 6 bases and J by 7 bases; unmatched bases: 6. Germline CDR1 is MNHNS and CDR2 is SASEGT. The CDR3 consists of 13 residues. CDR3 residues: CASRGGIENEQFF. CDR3 sequence (DNA): TGTGCCAGCAGGGGGGGGATTGAAAATGAGCAGTTCTTC.

This clone was seen a single time. The DNA for the CDR3 is TGTGCCAGTAGTCCTCGGACAGGGGGAGTTAATGAAAAACTGTTTTTT. This sequence encodes CASSPRTGGVNEKLFF. This rearrangement joins TRBV19 to TRBJ1-4; TRBD1 matches 10 bases. The CDR3 is 16 residues long. From germline, CDR1 is LNHDA and CDR2 SQIVND (reference sequence). The V and J ends lost 5 bases and 4 bases, in that order; junction bases with no gene match: 7.